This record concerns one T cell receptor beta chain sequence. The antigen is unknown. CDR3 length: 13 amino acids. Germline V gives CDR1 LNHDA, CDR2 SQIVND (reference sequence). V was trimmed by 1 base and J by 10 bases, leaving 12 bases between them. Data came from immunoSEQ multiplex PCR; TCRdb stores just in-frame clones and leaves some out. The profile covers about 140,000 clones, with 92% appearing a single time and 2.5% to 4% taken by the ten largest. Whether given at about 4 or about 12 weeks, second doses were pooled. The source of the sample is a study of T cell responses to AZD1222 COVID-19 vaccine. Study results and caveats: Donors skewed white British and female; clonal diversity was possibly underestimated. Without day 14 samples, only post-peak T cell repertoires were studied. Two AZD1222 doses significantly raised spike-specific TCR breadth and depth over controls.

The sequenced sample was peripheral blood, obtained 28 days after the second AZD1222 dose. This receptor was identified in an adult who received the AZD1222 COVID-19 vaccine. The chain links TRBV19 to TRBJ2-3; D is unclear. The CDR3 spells CASSIAASVAQYF. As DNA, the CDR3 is TGTGCCAGTAGTATAGCGGCGTCAGTGGCGCAGTATTTT.